These 6 T cell receptor beta chains came from one sample sequenced in a study of radiotherapy plus CTLA-4 blockade in lung cancer. Produced via immunoSEQ multiplex PCR; TCRdb's table is partial and in-frame only. The profile shows 100,000 to 150,000 clones, around 89% of them singletons. The material was peripheral blood, obtained from a patient treated with radiotherapy plus ipilimumab. The receptors come from a human donor with non-small cell lung cancer that progressed on radiotherapy plus ipilimumab.

The V gene is TRBV18, the J gene TRBJ2-2; weak D call: TRBD2 (5 bases). Germline V CDR1 and CDR2: KGHSH, LQKENI. V dropped 3 bases and J dropped 3 bases, with 11 bases sitting between them. This CDR3 has 15 amino acids. The CDR3, as DNA: TGTGCCAGCTCACCTTGGCCCGGGGACACCGGGGAGCTGTTTTTT. Protein sequence: CASSPWPGDTGELFF.

This chain joins TRBV30 and TRBJ2-7, with 10 bases that match TRBD1. CDR1 and CDR2 from the germline V gene are GTSNPN and SVGIG (reference sequence). V trimming: 2 bases; J trimming: 13 bases; junction bases outside the gene matches: 14. The CDR3 covers 14 residues. The CDR3 loop is CAWSLPHTGTGAYF. The CDR3 DNA follows: TGTGCCTGGAGTCTCCCTCATACCGGGACAGGGGCCTACTTC.

The chain recombines TRBV2 with TRBJ2-2; D is ambiguous. The CDR3 has 16 residues. Looked up from germline, CDR1 is SNHLY and CDR2 is FYNNEI. The V end was cut by 5 bases, the J end by 5 bases, with 18 bases between. The CDR3 DNA follows: TGTGCCAGCAGTTCTCAAGGAAACCGAGTAACCGGGGAGCTGTTTTTT. Translated: CASSSQGNRVTGELFF.

The V and J genes are TRBV5-6 and TRBJ2-7; 9 positions agree with TRBD2. Looked up from germline, CDR1 is SGHDT and CDR2 is YYEEEE. J was trimmed by 4 bases and V by 5 bases; bases with no gene match: 7. The length of the CDR3 is 14 residues. Written as DNA, the CDR3 is TGTGCCAGCAGGCAAACTAGCGGGCCTTACGAGCAGTACTTC. This translates into CASRQTSGPYEQYF.

V is TRBV10-2 and J is TRBJ2-7; D ambiguous. V lost 3 bases and J 5 bases, leaving 5 bases between the germline ends. Germline-derived CDR1 and CDR2 are WSHSY and SAAADI. The CDR3 runs 11 residues. As DNA, the CDR3 is TGCGCCAGCAGTGAACGGGACGAGCAGTACTTC. As protein: CASSERDEQYF.

This clone appeared once. This chain uses TRBV5-1 with TRBJ2-3, with 13 bases identical to TRBD2. Germline V gene data show CDR1 as SGHRS and CDR2 as YFSETQ. The CDR3 has 18 amino acids. Unmatched junction bases numbered 8, after V lost 4 bases and J lost 0 bases. In nucleotides, the CDR3 is TGCGCCAGCAGCGCAGGACTAGCGGGAGCAGGGAGCACAGATACGCAGTATTTT. Protein sequence: CASSAGLAGAGSTDTQYF.